This T cell receptor (beta chain) is from a study of blood T cell repertoires in COVID-19. Clones were sequenced by immunoSEQ multiplex PCR, and TCRdb holds only the in-frame ones, with some missing. The sample lists 310,000 or so clones; approximately 85% were seen once. With 8 bases removed from V and 0 bases from J, the gap between germline ends came to 14 bases. The CDR3 contains 15 residues. Per germline, CDR1 LNHDA and CDR2 SQIVND (reference sequence). This chain connects TRBV19 to TRBJ1-3; D gene ambiguous. This receptor was obtained from a woman aged 45-60 years with acute or convalescent COVID-19. Material for sequencing was peripheral blood. CDR3 in DNA: TGTGCCAGTTCGGAGGACGTCGGCTCTGGAAACACCATATATTTT. Amino acid sequence: CASSEDVGSGNTIYF.